This T cell receptor (beta chain) comes out of a study of T cell changes during pregnancy in multiple sclerosis. V was cut by 8 bases and J by 5 bases, with 24 bases left in between. The germline CDR1 and CDR2 sequences are SEHNR and FQNEAQ (reference sequence). This CDR3 has 16 amino acids. TCRdb's table, derived via immunoSEQ multiplex PCR, lists solely in-frame clones and lacks some. The data show under 70,000 clones, around 92% seen once. V gene TRBV7-9 combines with J gene TRBJ2-5; D perhaps matches TRBD1 (5 bases). The receptor was isolated from a female donor in good health, enrolled as a control in a pregnancy study. This specimen consisted of peripheral blood, obtained in the third trimester of pregnancy. CDR3 in amino acids: CASRSLDAGQGETQYF. The CDR3 nucleotides read TGTGCCAGCCGCAGCTTAGACGCAGGGCAGGGCGAGACCCAGTACTTC.